These 12 T cell receptor beta chains came from one sample sequenced in a study of lymphopenia after photon versus proton radiotherapy. This table comes from immunoSEQ multiplex PCR, and its TCRdb copy is limited to in-frame clones, with some not included. The table has approximately 150,000 clones, approximately 90% seen once. Here the sequenced sample was peripheral blood, taken from a patient treated with photon-based radiotherapy. The receptors come from a man over 45 with gastric cancer.

Points on this clone: This specimen includes other DNA sequences encoding the same CDR3. The rearrangement joins TRBV7-9 to TRBJ1-1; D is ambiguous. The germline CDR1 and CDR2 sequences are SEHNR and FQNEAQ (reference sequence). The CDR3 consists of 13 residues. With 1 base removed from V and 1 base from J, the gap between germline ends came to 4 bases. The DNA of the CDR3 is TGTGCCAGCAGCTTAGAGGCGAACACTGAAGCTTTCTTT. This translates into CASSLEANTEAFF.

This chain uses TRBV18 with TRBJ1-1, with 7 bases aligning to TRBD1. The CDR3 sequence is 16 residues long. Looked up from germline, CDR1 is KGHSH and CDR2 is LQKENI. V lost 1 base, J lost 3 bases, and 8 bases stayed unmatched. CDR3 in DNA: TGTGCCAGCTCACCACGGTTAGGGGGCCAAGACACTGAAGCTTTCTTT. The encoded protein is CASSPRLGGQDTEAFF. Complete variable domain (other parts from reference TRBV18 and TRBJ1-1): NAGVMQNPRHLVRRRGQEARLRCSPMKGHSHVYWYRQLPEEGLKFMVYLQKENIIDESGMPKERFSAEFPKEGPSILRIQQVVRGDSAAYFCASSPRLGGQDTEAFFGQGTRLTVV.

J is TRBJ1-5 and V is TRBV18; D perhaps matches TRBD1 (6 bases). The CDR3 contains 14 residues. In germline, CDR1 is KGHSH, CDR2 LQKENI. Trimming removed 6 bases at V and 5 bases at J, with 14 bases between. The CDR3 nucleotides are TGTGCCAGCTCGCCTCCGGGACAACATCAGCCCCAGCATTTT. Amino acids: CASSPPGQHQPQHF.

The chain is built from TRBV2 and TRBJ2-7; maybe TRBD1 (6 bases). Trimming pared 3 bases from V and 4 bases from J, leaving 13 bases between. This CDR3 has 14 residues. Germline CDR1 reads SNHLY; CDR2 reads FYNNEI. CDR3 coding DNA: TGTGCCAGCAGTGATAGAACAGGGTCTTACGAGCAGTACTTC. Residues: CASSDRTGSYEQYF.

The rearrangement links TRBV7-6 to TRBJ1-1; the D is unclear. This CDR3 has 13 amino acids. The ends were cut back, 5 bases at V and 4 bases at J, with 11 bases in the middle. The germline gives CDR1 SGHVS, CDR2 FNYEAQ. The CDR3 protein is CASSHYESTEAFF. CDR3 coding DNA: TGTGCCAGCAGCCATTATGAGAGCACTGAAGCTTTCTTT.

This clone has only one observation. The chain recombines TRBV2 with TRBJ1-1; weak D call: TRBD1 (5 bases). The CDR3 sequence is 14 residues long. V gave up 6 bases and J gave up 3 bases, with 14 bases separating them. Germline V gene lookup returns CDR1 SNHLY and CDR2 FYNNEI. The CDR3 reads CASRWGLGDTEAFF. The CDR3 DNA follows: TGTGCCAGCAGATGGGGACTGGGGGACACTGAAGCTTTCTTT.

J is TRBJ2-1 and V is TRBV6-5; 15 bases map to TRBD2. CDR1 is MNHEY and CDR2 is SVGAGI in the germline V gene. The CDR3 is 16 amino acids. Trimming cost V 1 base and J 6 bases; bases outside gene matches: 1. The CDR3 region is CASSYWGLAGGNEQFF. The CDR3 DNA reads TGTGCCAGCAGTTACTGGGGACTAGCGGGAGGCAATGAGCAGTTCTTC.

The rearrangement links TRBV6-4 to TRBJ2-1; 8 bases are a match to TRBD2. This CDR3 is built from 15 residues. The V gene's germline CDR1 is MRHNA and CDR2 SNTAGT. V dropped 2 bases and J dropped 6; count of bases not matched to a gene: 6. CDR3 DNA sequence: TGTGCCAGCAGTGACGGGCTAGCGGGTCTCAATGAGCAGTTCTTC. It specifies CASSDGLAGLNEQFF.

The gene calls are TRBV28 and TRBJ1-1; no clear D gene. Trimming left V 5 bases short and J 1 base short, with 11 bases between. The V gene's germline CDR1 is MDHEN and CDR2 SYDVKM. The CDR3 contains 14 residues. This CDR3 reads CASSGPGRNTEAFF. The CDR3 DNA follows: TGTGCCAGCAGTGGGCCGGGAAGGAACACTGAAGCTTTCTTT.

The genes are TRBV15 and TRBJ2-3, with TRBD2 as a possible D gene (5 bases). The CDR3 is 15 residues long. V dropped 3 bases and J dropped 3 bases, with 13 bases sitting between them. Germline CDR1 is LNHNV and CDR2 is YYDKDF (reference sequence). The CDR3, as DNA: TGTGCCACCAGCAGGGGTGACGGGGTAACAGATACGCAGTATTTT. This encodes CATSRGDGVTDTQYF.

The V gene is TRBV19, the J gene TRBJ2-5, with 11 nucleotides matching TRBD2. Germline-derived CDR1 and CDR2 are LNHDA and SQIVND (reference sequence). The junction had 3 bases not matched to a gene; V was cut back by 1 base and J by 2 bases. This CDR3 region has 16 residues. The DNA of the CDR3 is TGTGCCAGTAGTATAGCCCTAGCGGGGGGACAAGAGACCCAGTACTTC. Residues: CASSIALAGGQETQYF.

The CDR3 coding sequence is TGCGCCAGCAGCCCCAGACAGGGTAGCACCGGGGAGCTGTTTTTT. Its protein product is CASSPRQGSTGELFF. The chain uses TRBV5-1 and TRBJ2-2; 7 bases are a match to TRBD1. Trimming cost V 4 bases and J 4 bases; bases outside gene matches: 7. The CDR3 sequence is 15 residues long. Per germline, CDR1 SGHRS and CDR2 YFSETQ.